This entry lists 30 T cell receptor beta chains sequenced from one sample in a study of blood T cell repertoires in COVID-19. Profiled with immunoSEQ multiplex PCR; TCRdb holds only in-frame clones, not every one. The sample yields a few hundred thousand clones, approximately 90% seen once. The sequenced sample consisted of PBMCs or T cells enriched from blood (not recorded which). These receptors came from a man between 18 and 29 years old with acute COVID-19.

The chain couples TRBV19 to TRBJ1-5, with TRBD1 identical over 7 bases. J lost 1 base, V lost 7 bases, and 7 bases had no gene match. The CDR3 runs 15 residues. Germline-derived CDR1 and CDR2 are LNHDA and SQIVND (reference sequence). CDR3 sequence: CASKGTGESNQPQHF. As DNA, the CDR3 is TGTGCCAGTAAGGGAACAGGGGAGAGCAATCAGCCCCAGCATTTT.

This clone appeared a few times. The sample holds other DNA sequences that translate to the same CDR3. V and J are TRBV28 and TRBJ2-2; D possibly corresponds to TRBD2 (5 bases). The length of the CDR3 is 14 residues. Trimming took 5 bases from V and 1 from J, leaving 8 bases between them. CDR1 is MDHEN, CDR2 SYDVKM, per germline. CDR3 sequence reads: CASSLGRNTGELFF. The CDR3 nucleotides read TGTGCCAGCAGTCTGGGGAGGAACACCGGGGAGCTGTTTTTT.

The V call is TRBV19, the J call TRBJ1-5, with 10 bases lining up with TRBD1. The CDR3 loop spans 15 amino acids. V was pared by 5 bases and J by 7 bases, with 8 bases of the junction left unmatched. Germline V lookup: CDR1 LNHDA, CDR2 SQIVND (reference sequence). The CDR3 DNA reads TGTGCCAGTAGTCCGGGACAGGGGTTATGGCAGCCCCAGCATTTT. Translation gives CASSPGQGLWQPQHF.

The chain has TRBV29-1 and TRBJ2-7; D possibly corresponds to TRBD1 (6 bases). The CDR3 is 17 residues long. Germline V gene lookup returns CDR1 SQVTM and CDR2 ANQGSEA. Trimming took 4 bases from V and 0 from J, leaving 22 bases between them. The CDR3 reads CSVGPDRPLQSSYEQYF. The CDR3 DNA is TGCAGCGTTGGCCCGGACAGACCCTTACAGAGCTCCTACGAGCAGTACTTC.

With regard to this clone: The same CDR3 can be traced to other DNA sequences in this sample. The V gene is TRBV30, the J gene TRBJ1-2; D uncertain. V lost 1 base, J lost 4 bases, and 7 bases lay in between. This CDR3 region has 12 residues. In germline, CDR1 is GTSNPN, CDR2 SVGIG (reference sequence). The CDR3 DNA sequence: TGTGCCTGGAGTGCCGGGAGCTATGGCTACACCTTC. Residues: CAWSAGSYGYTF.

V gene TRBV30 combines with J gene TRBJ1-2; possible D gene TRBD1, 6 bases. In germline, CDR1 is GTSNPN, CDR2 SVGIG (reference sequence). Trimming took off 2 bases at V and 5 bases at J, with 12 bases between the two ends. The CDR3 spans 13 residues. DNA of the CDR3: TGTGCCTGGAGTACGGGGGGCGCTTATGGCTACACCTTC. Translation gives CAWSTGGAYGYTF.

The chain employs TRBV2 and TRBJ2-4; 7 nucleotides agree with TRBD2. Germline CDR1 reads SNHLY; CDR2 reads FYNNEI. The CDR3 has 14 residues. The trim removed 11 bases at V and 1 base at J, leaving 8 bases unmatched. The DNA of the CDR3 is TGTGCCGCGGGGAGGGTTCCGGCCAAAAACATTCAGTACTTC. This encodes CAAGRVPAKNIQYF.

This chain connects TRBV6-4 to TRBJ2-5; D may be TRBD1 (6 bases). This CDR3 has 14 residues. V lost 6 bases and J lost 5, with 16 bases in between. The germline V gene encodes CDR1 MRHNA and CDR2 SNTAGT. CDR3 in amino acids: CASRKTGNAETQYF. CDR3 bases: TGTGCCAGCAGGAAGACAGGAAATGCGGAGACCCAGTACTTC.

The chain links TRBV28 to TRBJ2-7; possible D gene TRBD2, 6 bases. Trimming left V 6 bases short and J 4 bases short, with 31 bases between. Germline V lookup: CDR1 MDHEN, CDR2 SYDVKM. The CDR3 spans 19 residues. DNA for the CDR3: TGTGCCAGCAGCCCGGTGCCCGGGGCCCGCGGGGAATTGAGGTACGAGCAGTACTTC. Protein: CASSPVPGARGELRYEQYF.

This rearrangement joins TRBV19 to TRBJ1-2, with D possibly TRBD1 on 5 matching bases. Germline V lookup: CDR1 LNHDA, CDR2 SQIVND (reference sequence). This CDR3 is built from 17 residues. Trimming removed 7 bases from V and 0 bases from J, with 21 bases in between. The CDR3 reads CASTSGGITIANYGYTF. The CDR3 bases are TGTGCCAGTACCAGCGGGGGGATCACAATAGCTAACTATGGCTACACCTTC.

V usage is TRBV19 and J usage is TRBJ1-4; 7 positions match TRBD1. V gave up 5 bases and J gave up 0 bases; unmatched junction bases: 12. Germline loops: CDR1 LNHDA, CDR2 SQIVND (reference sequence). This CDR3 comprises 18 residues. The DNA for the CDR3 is TGTGCCAGTAGTCCCTTCTTTTTCCAGGGGGCAACTAATGAAAAACTGTTTTTT. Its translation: CASSPFFFQGATNEKLFF.

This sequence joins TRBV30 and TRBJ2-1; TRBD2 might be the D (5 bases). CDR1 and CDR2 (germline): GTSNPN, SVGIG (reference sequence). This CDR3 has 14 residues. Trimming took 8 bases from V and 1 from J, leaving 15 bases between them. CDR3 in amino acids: CATAPGSSYNEQFF. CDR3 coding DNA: TGTGCCACGGCCCCGGGGAGTTCCTACAATGAGCAGTTCTTC.

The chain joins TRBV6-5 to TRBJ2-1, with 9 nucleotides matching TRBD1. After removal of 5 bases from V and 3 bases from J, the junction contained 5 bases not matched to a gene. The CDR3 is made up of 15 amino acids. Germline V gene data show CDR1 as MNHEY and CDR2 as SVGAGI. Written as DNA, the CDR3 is TGTGCCAGCAGTCAGAGACAGGGGGGCTACAATGAGCAGTTCTTC. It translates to CASSQRQGGYNEQFF.

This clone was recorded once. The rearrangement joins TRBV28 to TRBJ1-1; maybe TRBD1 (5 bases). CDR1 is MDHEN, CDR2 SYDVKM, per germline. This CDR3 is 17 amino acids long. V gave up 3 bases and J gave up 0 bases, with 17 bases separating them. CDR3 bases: TGTGCCAGCAGTTTTCCCCCTCCGACAGCCATGAACACTGAAGCTTTCTTT. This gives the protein CASSFPPPTAMNTEAFF.

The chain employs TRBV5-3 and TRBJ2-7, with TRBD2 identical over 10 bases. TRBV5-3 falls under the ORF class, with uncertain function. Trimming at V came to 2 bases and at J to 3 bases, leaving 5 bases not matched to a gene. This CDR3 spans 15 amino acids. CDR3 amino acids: CARSFLAGEVYEQYF. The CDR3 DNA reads TGTGCCAGAAGCTTTCTAGCGGGAGAGGTCTACGAGCAGTACTTC.

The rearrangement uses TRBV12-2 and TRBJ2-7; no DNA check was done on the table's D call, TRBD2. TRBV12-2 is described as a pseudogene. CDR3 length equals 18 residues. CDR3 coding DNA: TGTGCAAGTCGCTCAACCTACAGCGGCCCCCCCTACGCCTGGGAGCAGTACTTC. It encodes CASRSTYSGPPYAWEQYF.

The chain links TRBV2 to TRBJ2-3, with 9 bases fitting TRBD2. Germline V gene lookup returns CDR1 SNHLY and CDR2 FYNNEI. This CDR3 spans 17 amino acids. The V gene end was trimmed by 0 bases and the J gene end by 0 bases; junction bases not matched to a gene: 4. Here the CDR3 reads CASSEASTSGSTDTQYF. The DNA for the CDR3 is TGTGCCAGCAGTGAAGCGAGTACTAGCGGGAGCACAGATACGCAGTATTTT.

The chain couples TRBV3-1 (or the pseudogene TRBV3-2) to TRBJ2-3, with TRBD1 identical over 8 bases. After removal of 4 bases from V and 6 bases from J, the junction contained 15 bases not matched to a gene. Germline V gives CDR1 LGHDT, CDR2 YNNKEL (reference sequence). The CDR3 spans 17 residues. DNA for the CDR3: TGTGCCAGCAGCCGAAGGCTCGCAGGGGGCGCCGTCGATACGCAGTATTTT. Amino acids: CASSRRLAGGAVDTQYF.

CDR3 residues: CASSDPDRGGTEAFF. In nucleotides, the CDR3 is TGTGCCAGCAGCGACCCGGACAGGGGTGGCACTGAAGCTTTCTTT. This chain joins TRBV7-9 and TRBJ1-1; 9 nucleotides match TRBD1. The junction had 8 bases not matched to a gene; V was cut back by 5 bases and J by 4 bases. CDR1 SEHNR and CDR2 FQNEAQ come from the germline V gene (reference sequence). This CDR3 spans 15 amino acids.

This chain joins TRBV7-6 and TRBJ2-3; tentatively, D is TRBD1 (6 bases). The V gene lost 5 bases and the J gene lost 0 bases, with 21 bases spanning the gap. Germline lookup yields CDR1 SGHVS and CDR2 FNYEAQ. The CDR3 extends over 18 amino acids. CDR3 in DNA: TGTGCCAGCAGCCCAGGGGCAGGAATTACAACTAGCACAGATACGCAGTATTTT. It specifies CASSPGAGITTSTDTQYF.

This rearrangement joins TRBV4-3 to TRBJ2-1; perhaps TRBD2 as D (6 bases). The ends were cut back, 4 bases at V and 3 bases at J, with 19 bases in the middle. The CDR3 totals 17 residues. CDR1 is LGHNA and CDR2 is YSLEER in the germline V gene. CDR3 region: CASSPGDSPKHYNEQFF. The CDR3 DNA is TGCGCCAGCAGCCCCGGGGACTCTCCGAAACACTACAATGAGCAGTTCTTC.

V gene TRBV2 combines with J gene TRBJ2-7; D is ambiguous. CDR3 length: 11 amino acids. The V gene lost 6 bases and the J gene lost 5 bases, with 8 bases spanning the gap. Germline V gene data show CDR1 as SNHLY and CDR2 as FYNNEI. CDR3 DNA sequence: TGTGCCAGCAGCCTTACTAACGAGCAGTACTTC. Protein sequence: CASSLTNEQYF.

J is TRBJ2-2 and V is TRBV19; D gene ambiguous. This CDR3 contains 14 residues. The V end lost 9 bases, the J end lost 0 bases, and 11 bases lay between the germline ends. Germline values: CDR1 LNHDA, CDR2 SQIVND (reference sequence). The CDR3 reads CASSRWPNTGELFF. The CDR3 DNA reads TGTGCCAGCTCTAGGTGGCCGAACACCGGGGAGCTGTTTTTT.

The chain's CDR3 is CASSPAVRDTRKETQYF. The CDR3 DNA reads as TGTGCCAGCAGTCCAGCAGTCCGGGACACCAGGAAAGAGACCCAGTACTTC. The V call is TRBV28, the J call TRBJ2-5; D is possibly TRBD1 (6 bases). CDR3 length: 17 residues. V lost 5 bases and J 3 bases, leaving 22 bases between the germline ends. Germline lookup yields CDR1 MDHEN and CDR2 SYDVKM.

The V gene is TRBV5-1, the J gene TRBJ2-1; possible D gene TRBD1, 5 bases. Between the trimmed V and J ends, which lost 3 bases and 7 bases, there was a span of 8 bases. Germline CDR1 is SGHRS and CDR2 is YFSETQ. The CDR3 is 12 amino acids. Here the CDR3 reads CASSWQGNEQFF. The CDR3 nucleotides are TGCGCCAGCAGCTGGCAGGGTAATGAGCAGTTCTTC.

In nucleotides, the CDR3 is TGTGCCAGCAGCGTAGGGGACAGGGTTTACGAGCAGTACTTC. Its protein is CASSVGDRVYEQYF. The rearrangement links TRBV9 to TRBJ2-7, with 9 bases identical to TRBD1. Germline lookup yields CDR1 SGDLS and CDR2 YYNGEE. After removal of 0 bases from V and 4 bases from J, the junction contained 2 bases not matched to a gene. The CDR3 runs to 14 residues.

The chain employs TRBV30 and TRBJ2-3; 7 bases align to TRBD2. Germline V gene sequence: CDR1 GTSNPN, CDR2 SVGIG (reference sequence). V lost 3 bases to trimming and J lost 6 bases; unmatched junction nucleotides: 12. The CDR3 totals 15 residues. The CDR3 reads CAWRTAGASRDTQYF. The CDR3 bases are TGTGCCTGGAGAACGGCGGGAGCCTCGAGGGATACGCAGTATTTT.

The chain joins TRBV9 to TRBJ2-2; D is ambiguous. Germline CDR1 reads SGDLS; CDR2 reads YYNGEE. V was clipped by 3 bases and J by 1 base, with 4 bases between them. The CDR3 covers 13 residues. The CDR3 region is CASSELNTGELFF. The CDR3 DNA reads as TGTGCCAGCAGCGAACTGAACACCGGGGAGCTGTTTTTT. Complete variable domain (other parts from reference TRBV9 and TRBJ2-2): DSGVTQTPKHLITATGQRVTLRCSPRSGDLSVYWYQQSLDQGLQFLIQYYNGEERAKGNILERFSAQQFPDLHSELNLSSLELGDSALYFCASSELNTGELFFGEGSRLTVL.

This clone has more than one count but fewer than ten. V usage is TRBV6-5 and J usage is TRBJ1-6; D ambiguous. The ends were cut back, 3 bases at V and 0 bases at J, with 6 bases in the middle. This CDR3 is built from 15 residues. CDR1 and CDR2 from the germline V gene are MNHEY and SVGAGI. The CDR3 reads CASSYESSYNSPLHF. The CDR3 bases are TGTGCCAGCAGTTATGAGAGCTCCTATAATTCACCCCTCCACTTT.

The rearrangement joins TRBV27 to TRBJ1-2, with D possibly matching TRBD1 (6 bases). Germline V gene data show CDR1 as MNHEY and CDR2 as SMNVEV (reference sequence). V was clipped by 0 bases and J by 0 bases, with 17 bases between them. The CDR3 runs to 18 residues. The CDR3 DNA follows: TGTGCCAGCAGTTTATCATCCGGACAGTACCCCTCTAACTATGGCTACACCTTC. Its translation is CASSLSSGQYPSNYGYTF.